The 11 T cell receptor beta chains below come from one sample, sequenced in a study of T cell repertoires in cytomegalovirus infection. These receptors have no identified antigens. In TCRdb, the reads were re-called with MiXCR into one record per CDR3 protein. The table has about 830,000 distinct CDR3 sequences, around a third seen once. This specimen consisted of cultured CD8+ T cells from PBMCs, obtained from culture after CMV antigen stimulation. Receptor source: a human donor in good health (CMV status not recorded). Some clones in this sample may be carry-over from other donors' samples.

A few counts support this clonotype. Here the CDR3 reads CASSLGAAFF. In DNA, the CDR3 is TGTGCCAGCAGCTTGGGGGCGGCTTTCTTT. V usage is TRBV7-9 and J usage is TRBJ1-1; weak D call: TRBD1 (6 bases). The CDR3 consists of 10 residues. CDR1 and CDR2 (germline): SEHNR, FQNEAQ (reference sequence). The V gene lost 3 bases and the J gene lost 11 bases, with 7 bases spanning the gap.

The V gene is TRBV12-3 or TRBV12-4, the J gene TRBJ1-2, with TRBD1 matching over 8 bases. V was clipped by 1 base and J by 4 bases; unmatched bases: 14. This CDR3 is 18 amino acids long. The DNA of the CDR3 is TGTGCCAGCAGTTTAGTGCTTCTGACAGGGGCTCTGGGCTATGGCTACACCTTC. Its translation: CASSLVLLTGALGYGYTF.

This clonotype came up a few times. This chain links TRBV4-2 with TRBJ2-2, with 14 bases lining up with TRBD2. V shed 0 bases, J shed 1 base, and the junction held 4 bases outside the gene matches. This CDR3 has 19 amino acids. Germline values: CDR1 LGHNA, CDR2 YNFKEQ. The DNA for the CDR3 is TGTGCCAGCAGCCAAGATGGACTAGCGGGGGGCCGGAACACCGGGGAGCTGTTTTTT. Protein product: CASSQDGLAGGRNTGELFF.

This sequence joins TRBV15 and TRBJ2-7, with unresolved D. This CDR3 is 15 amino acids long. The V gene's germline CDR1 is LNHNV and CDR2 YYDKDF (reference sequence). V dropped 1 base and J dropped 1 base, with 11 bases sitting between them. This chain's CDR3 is CATSRVPGESYEQYF. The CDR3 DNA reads TGTGCCACCAGCAGAGTTCCCGGAGAATCCTACGAGCAGTACTTC.

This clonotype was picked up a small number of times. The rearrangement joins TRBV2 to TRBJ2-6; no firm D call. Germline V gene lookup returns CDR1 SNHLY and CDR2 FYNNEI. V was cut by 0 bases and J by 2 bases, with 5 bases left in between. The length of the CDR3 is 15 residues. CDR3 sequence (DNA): TGTGCCAGCAGTGAAGCGGAGCCTGGGGCCAACGTCCTGACTTTC. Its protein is CASSEAEPGANVLTF.

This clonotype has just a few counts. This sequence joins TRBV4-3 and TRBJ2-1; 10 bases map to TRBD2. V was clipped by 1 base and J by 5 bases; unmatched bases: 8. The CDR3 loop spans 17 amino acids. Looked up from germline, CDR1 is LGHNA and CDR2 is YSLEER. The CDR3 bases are TGCGCCAGCAGCCAAGTAGGGCTAGCGGGGGACGACAATGAGCAGTTCTTC. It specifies CASSQVGLAGDDNEQFF.

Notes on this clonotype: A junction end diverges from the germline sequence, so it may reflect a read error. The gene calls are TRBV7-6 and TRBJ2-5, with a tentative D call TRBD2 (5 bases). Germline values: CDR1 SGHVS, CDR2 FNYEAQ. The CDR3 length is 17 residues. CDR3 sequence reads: CVSSLALGRQIQETQYF. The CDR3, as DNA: TGTGTCAGCAGCTTAGCGCTCGGAAGGCAGATCCAAGAGACCCAGTACTTC.

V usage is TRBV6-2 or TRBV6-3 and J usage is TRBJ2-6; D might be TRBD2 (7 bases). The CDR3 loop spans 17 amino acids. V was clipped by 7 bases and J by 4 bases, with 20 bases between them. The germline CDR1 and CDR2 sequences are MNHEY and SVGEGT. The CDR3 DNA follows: TGTGCCAGCACCGTTCCGAGGGGGGGGAGCGGGGCCAACGTCCTGACTTTC. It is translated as CASTVPRGGSGANVLTF.

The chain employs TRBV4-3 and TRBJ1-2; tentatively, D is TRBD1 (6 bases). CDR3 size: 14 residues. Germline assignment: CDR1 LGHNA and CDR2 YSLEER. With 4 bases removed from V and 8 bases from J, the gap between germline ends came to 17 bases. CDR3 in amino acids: CASSPSGAGEGYTF. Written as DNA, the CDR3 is TGCGCCAGCAGCCCAAGTGGGGCAGGGGAAGGCTACACCTTC.

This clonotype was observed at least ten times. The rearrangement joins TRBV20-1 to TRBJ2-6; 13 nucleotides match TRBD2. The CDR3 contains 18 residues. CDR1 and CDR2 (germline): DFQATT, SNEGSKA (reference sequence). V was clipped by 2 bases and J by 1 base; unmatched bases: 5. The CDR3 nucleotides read TGCAGTGCTAGACAACTAGCGGGGGGGTTGTCTGGGGCCAACGTCCTGACTTTC. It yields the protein CSARQLAGGLSGANVLTF.

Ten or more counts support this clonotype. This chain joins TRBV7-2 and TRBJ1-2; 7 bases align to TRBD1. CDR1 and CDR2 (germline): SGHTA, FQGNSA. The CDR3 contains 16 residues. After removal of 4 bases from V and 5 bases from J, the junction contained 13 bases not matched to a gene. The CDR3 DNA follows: TGTGCCAGCAGCTCGTATTCCGGGACAGAGGATTATGGCTACACCTTC. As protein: CASSSYSGTEDYGYTF.